The 11 T cell receptor beta chains below come from one sample, sequenced in a study of blood T cell repertoires in COVID-19. TCRdb's table, derived via immunoSEQ multiplex PCR, lists solely in-frame clones and lacks some. The table records some 190,000 clones, roughly 80% of them present only once. The material sequenced was PBMCs or T cells enriched from blood (not recorded which). The source of these receptors is a man aged 55 to 70 who had been exposed to COVID-19.

The V gene is TRBV12-3 or TRBV12-4, the J gene TRBJ2-3; 8 positions agree with TRBD2. This CDR3 comprises 13 residues. The V and J ends lost 6 bases and 6 bases, in that order; junction bases with no gene match: 5. The DNA for the CDR3 is TGTGCCAGCAGGGAGTCGGGAGGGGATACGCAGTATTTT. Translating gives CASRESGGDTQYF.

This chain links TRBV27 with TRBJ2-3, with a possible D match to TRBD1 (6 bases). Germline-derived CDR1 and CDR2 are MNHEY and SMNVEV (reference sequence). V lost 5 bases and J 0 bases, leaving 15 bases between the germline ends. This CDR3 has 16 amino acids. The CDR3 region is CASSPREGQSTDTQYF. The CDR3 DNA reads as TGTGCCAGCAGTCCCAGAGAAGGACAGAGCACAGATACGCAGTATTTT.

The J gene is TRBJ2-1, the V gene TRBV19, with 14 bases matching TRBD2. CDR3 size: 18 residues. Trimming at V came to 0 bases and at J to 3 bases, leaving 4 bases not matched to a gene. Germline CDR1 and CDR2: LNHDA and SQIVND (reference sequence). CDR3 sequence reads: CASSIDRLAGGGYNEQFF. The CDR3 nucleotides read TGTGCCAGTAGTATAGATCGACTAGCGGGAGGGGGCTACAATGAGCAGTTCTTC. Filled out from reference TRBV19 and TRBJ2-1, the complete variable domain reads DGGITQSPKYLFRKEGQNVTLSCEQNLNHDAMYWYRQDPGQGLRLIYYSQIVNDFQKGDIAEGYSVSREKKESFPLTVTSAQKNPTAFYLCASSIDRLAGGGYNEQFFGPGTRLTVL.

The rearrangement links TRBV7-9 to TRBJ2-7, with TRBD1 matching 8 bases. With 11 bases clipped from V and 6 bases from J, the junction kept 9 bases outside the gene matches. Germline CDR1 and CDR2: SEHNR and FQNEAQ (reference sequence). The CDR3 has 12 residues. The CDR3 DNA follows: TGTGCCTCCGGGCAGGGGGCTCCCGAGCAGTACTTC. Its protein is CASGQGAPEQYF.

The chain uses TRBV11-3 and TRBJ1-2, with D tentatively TRBD1 (5 bases). In germline, CDR1 is SGHNT, CDR2 YENEEA. The CDR3 covers 15 residues. Trimming cost V 2 bases and J 4 bases, with 14 bases left between them. The chain's CDR3 is CASSLSGTPVYGYTF. The CDR3 DNA follows: TGTGCCAGCAGCTTATCCGGGACTCCCGTCTATGGCTACACCTTC. Combining the CDR3 with reference TRBV11-3 and TRBJ1-2 gives the whole variable domain EAGVVQSPRYKIIEKKQPVAFWCNPISGHNTLYWYLQNLGQGPELLIRYENEEAVDDSQLPKDRFSAERLKGVDSTLKIQPAELGDSAVYLCASSLSGTPVYGYTFGSGTRLTVV.

This chain uses TRBV7-2 with TRBJ1-2, with TRBD1 matching over 9 bases. The CDR3 is made up of 14 amino acids. J was trimmed by 2 bases and V by 7 bases; bases with no gene match: 5. Germline V CDR1 and CDR2: SGHTA, FQGNSA. As DNA, the CDR3 is TGTGCCAGCACCTTCGACAGGGGGAACTATGGCTACACCTTC. This gives the protein CASTFDRGNYGYTF.

J is TRBJ1-2 and V is TRBV27; 10 nucleotides align to TRBD1. CDR1 and CDR2 (germline): MNHEY, SMNVEV (reference sequence). This CDR3 has 15 amino acids. The ends lost 6 bases at V and 6 bases at J; junction bases unmatched: 10. CDR3 DNA: TGTGCCAGCAGCCAAGACGACAGGGGGCAAAATGGCTACACCTTC. This encodes CASSQDDRGQNGYTF.

This clone was detected ten times or more. Other nucleotide sequences from this sample produce the same CDR3. This chain connects TRBV5-4 to TRBJ2-6, with D maybe TRBD2 (6 bases). The CDR3 runs to 15 residues. Germline CDR1 is SGHNT and CDR2 is YYREEE (reference sequence). V was clipped by 1 base and J by 4 bases, with 9 bases between them. In nucleotides, the CDR3 is TGTGCCAGCAGCTTGCCGGGGGTCGGGGCCAACGTCCTGACTTTC. It encodes CASSLPGVGANVLTF.

The rearrangement links TRBV30 to TRBJ2-6, with 8 positions matching TRBD1. V shed 3 bases and J 2 bases; nucleotides not matched to a gene: 3. This CDR3 is built from 15 residues. Germline CDR1 reads GTSNPN; CDR2 reads SVGIG (reference sequence). The CDR3 reads CAWRGRGPGANVLTF. The CDR3 DNA reads TGTGCCTGGAGGGGCAGGGGGCCTGGGGCCAACGTCCTGACTTTC.

This chain uses TRBV7-2 with TRBJ2-7; 11 nucleotides align to TRBD2. Germline loops: CDR1 SGHTA, CDR2 FQGNSA. V dropped 5 bases and J dropped 5; count of bases not matched to a gene: 14. This CDR3 contains 17 residues. The CDR3 is CASSPTRLAGRRNEQYF. Here the CDR3 DNA reads TGTGCCAGCAGCCCCACTCGACTAGCGGGACGTCGGAACGAGCAGTACTTC.

The rearrangement joins TRBV5-4 to TRBJ2-3, with TRBD2 matching 13 bases. The length of the CDR3 is 16 residues. V dropped 4 bases and J dropped 4; count of bases not matched to a gene: 6. Germline values: CDR1 SGHNT, CDR2 YYREEE (reference sequence). The DNA of the CDR3 is TGTGCCAGCAGCCTTCCTACTAGCGGGAGGGCAGATACGCAGTATTTT. It encodes CASSLPTSGRADTQYF. The complete variable domain, with remaining parts taken from reference TRBV5-4 and TRBJ2-3, reads ETGVTQSPTHLIKTRGQQVTLRCSSQSGHNTVSWYQQALGQGPQFIFQYYREEENGRGNFPPRFSGLQFPNYSSELNVNALELDDSALYLCASSLPTSGRADTQYFGPGTRLTVL.